The clone carrying this T cell receptor (beta chain) was detected ten times or more. What it recognizes is unknown. This sample is drawn from a study of T cell repertoires in cytomegalovirus infection. Background on the study: Public TCR beta signature analysis indicated the presence of both CMV infection and matching HLA type. General study points: Identification of carriers of CMV plus the relevant HLA was achieved through cumulative public TCR beta family frequency.

TCRdb independently ran MiXCR on the reads; one entry per CDR3 protein. Among some 700,000 distinct CDR3 sequences, about a third were seen once, and the ten largest hold around 2.8%. The germline V gene has CDR1 SGHTA and CDR2 FQGNSA. V lost 3 bases and J lost 5; bases outside the gene matches: 12. The CDR3 runs 17 residues. The rearrangement uses TRBV7-2 and TRBJ2-3; TRBD2 matches at 9 bases. The sample consisted of PBMCs. This sequence was found in a human donor in good health (CMV status not recorded). Some clones in this sample may be carry-over from other donors' samples. The CDR3 sequence: CASSFLGRGLAQDTQYF. The CDR3 nucleotides are TGTGCCAGCAGCTTTCTAGGAAGGGGACTAGCACAAGATACGCAGTATTTT.